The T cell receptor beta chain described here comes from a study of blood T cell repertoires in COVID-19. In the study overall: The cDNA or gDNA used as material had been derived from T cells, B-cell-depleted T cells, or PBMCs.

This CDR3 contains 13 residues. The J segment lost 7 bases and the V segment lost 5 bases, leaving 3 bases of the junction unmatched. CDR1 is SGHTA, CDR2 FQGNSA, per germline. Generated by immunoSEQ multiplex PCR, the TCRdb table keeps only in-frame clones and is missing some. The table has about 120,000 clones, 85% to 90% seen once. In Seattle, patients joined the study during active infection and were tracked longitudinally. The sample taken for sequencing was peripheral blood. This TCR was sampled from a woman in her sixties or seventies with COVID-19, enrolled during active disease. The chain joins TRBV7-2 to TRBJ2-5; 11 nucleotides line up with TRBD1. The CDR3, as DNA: TGTGCCAGCAGCGCCGGGACAGGGGGGACCCAGTACTTC. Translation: CASSAGTGGTQYF.